The 16 T cell receptor beta chains reported below all come from one sample, sequenced in a study of T cell responses to AZD1222 COVID-19 vaccine. Profiled with immunoSEQ multiplex PCR; TCRdb holds only in-frame clones, not every one. The sample has some 110,000 clones; roughly nine tenths are singletons. The starting material was peripheral blood, obtained on day 0 of AZD1222 vaccination. These TCRs come from an adult in good health.

The rearrangement joins TRBV6-5 to TRBJ2-1, with no clear D. The CDR3 has 11 amino acids. The germline gives CDR1 MNHEY, CDR2 SVGAGI. The V gene lost 6 bases and the J gene lost 8 bases, with 8 bases spanning the gap. The CDR3 nucleotides are TGTGCCAGCAGAAGGCAGGATGAGCAGTTCTTC. Translated: CASRRQDEQFF.

The chain links TRBV7-9 to TRBJ1-4, with D hard to call. V was cut by 2 bases and J by 7 bases, with 14 bases left in between. The CDR3 extends over 15 amino acids. CDR1 is SEHNR and CDR2 is FQNEAQ in the germline V gene (reference sequence). CDR3 sequence: CASSLMGGGGEKLFF. DNA for the CDR3: TGTGCCAGCAGCTTAATGGGCGGAGGTGGTGAAAAACTGTTTTTT. Combining the CDR3 with reference TRBV7-9 and TRBJ1-4 gives the whole variable domain DTGVSQNPRHKITKRGQNVTFRCDPISEHNRLYWYRQTLGQGPEFLTYFQNEAQLEKSRLLSDRFSAERPKGSFSTLEIQRTEQGDSAMYLCASSLMGGGGEKLFFGSGTQLSVL.

The J gene is TRBJ2-5, the V gene TRBV7-9; 11 bases match TRBD2. V dropped 3 bases and J dropped 4; count of bases not matched to a gene: 4. There are 15 residues in the CDR3. Germline V gene sequence: CDR1 SEHNR, CDR2 FQNEAQ (reference sequence). Here the CDR3 DNA reads TGTGCCAGCAGCTTCCTAGCGGGGGGTGGAGAGACCCAGTACTTC. Translated, it gives CASSFLAGGGETQYF.

The CDR3 DNA reads TGTGCCACCAGCAGAGATCTAGGGGGGAGCGAGCAGTACTTC. Protein sequence: CATSRDLGGSEQYF. The gene calls are TRBV15 and TRBJ2-7; D may correspond to TRBD1 or TRBD2 (6 bases each). V lost 0 bases, J lost 6 bases, and 12 bases lay in between. Looked up from germline, CDR1 is LNHNV and CDR2 is YYDKDF (reference sequence). CDR3 length: 14 amino acids.

This chain connects TRBV7-2 to TRBJ2-3; no firm D call. The CDR3 is 13 amino acids. The V gene lost 2 bases and the J gene lost 3 bases, with 6 bases spanning the gap. Germline V gene sequence: CDR1 SGHTA, CDR2 FQGNSA. Here the CDR3 DNA reads TGTGCCAGCAGCTTATACGGGACAGATACGCAGTATTTT. The encoded protein is CASSLYGTDTQYF.

The rearrangement links TRBV19 to TRBJ1-3, with D uncertain. Germline V gene data show CDR1 as LNHDA and CDR2 as SQIVND (reference sequence). This CDR3 region has 14 residues. Trimming stripped 3 bases from V and 2 bases from J, with 8 bases between. CDR3 DNA: TGTGCCAGTAGTATCCCGGGTCCTGGAAACACCATATATTTT. Its translation: CASSIPGPGNTIYF.

The chain joins TRBV2 to TRBJ1-5, with D possibly matching TRBD1 (6 bases). Germline CDR1 reads SNHLY; CDR2 reads FYNNEI. The ends were cut back, 4 bases at V and 3 bases at J, with 10 bases in the middle. CDR3 length equals 14 residues. In DNA, the CDR3 is TGTGCCAGCAGTGCTCGGGACACCAATCAGCCCCAGCATTTT. Translating gives CASSARDTNQPQHF.

The chain is built from TRBV18 and TRBJ2-5; possible D gene TRBD2, 6 bases. Deletions cut 4 bases from V and 5 bases from J, with 14 bases between. In germline, CDR1 is KGHSH, CDR2 LQKENI. The CDR3 is 14 amino acids. The CDR3 spells CASSRRGTGETQYF. The CDR3 DNA sequence: TGTGCCAGCTCACGGCGCGGGACCGGGGAGACCCAGTACTTC.

This CDR3 reads CASSTSSGSFNEQFF. The CDR3 nucleotides read TGTGCCAGCAGTACCTCTAGCGGGAGCTTCAATGAGCAGTTCTTC. The J gene is TRBJ2-1, the V gene TRBV9; 10 bases line up with TRBD2. Per the germline V gene, CDR1 is SGDLS and CDR2 is YYNGEE. Trimming removed 5 bases from V and 6 bases from J; junction bases left unmatched: 8. The CDR3 consists of 15 residues. Full variable domain (remainder filled in from reference TRBV9 and TRBJ2-1): DSGVTQTPKHLITATGQRVTLRCSPRSGDLSVYWYQQSLDQGLQFLIQYYNGEERAKGNILERFSAQQFPDLHSELNLSSLELGDSALYFCASSTSSGSFNEQFFGPGTRLTVL.

The chain is built from TRBV7-9 and TRBJ1-4, with a possible D match to TRBD1 (6 bases). V lost 5 bases, J lost 8 bases, and 15 bases lay in between. The length of the CDR3 is 14 residues. Germline V CDR1 and CDR2: SEHNR, FQNEAQ (reference sequence). The CDR3 region is CASSAPGAQEKLFF. The DNA for the CDR3 is TGTGCCAGCAGCGCGCCGGGGGCGCAAGAAAAACTGTTTTTT.

This rearrangement joins TRBV2 to TRBJ1-1; 9 nucleotides agree with TRBD1. The V gene's germline CDR1 is SNHLY and CDR2 FYNNEI. This CDR3 contains 13 residues. J lost 9 bases, V lost 8 bases, and 10 bases had no gene match. CDR3 sequence reads: CASQQGATVKAFF. The DNA for the CDR3 is TGTGCCAGCCAACAGGGGGCAACTGTGAAAGCTTTCTTT.

The chain has TRBV6-5 and TRBJ1-2, with 7 bases matching TRBD1. The V segment lost 2 bases and the J segment 2 bases; nucleotides outside the gene matches: 5. The CDR3 is 15 residues long. Germline CDR1 is MNHEY and CDR2 is SVGAGI. CDR3 nucleotide sequence: TGTGCCAGCAGTTACCAGGGGGGACAGAACTATGGCTACACCTTC. Translated, it gives CASSYQGGQNYGYTF.

This sequence joins TRBV6-5 and TRBJ1-5, with D perhaps TRBD1 (5 bases). The CDR3 covers 15 residues. The V end was cut by 2 bases, the J end by 6 bases, with 14 bases between. Germline loops: CDR1 MNHEY, CDR2 SVGAGI. The CDR3 region has the DNA TGTGCCAGCAGTTACGGGGGGAGGGTTGGTCAGCCCCAGCATTTT. It specifies CASSYGGRVGQPQHF.

The gene calls are TRBV19 and TRBJ1-2; TRBD1 matches at 7 bases. Germline CDR1 reads LNHDA; CDR2 reads SQIVND (reference sequence). The CDR3 loop spans 13 amino acids. Germline trimming cut 10 bases from V and 1 base from J; bases unmatched to any gene: 6. DNA of the CDR3: TGTGCCACGGCGACAGGGTTTAACTATGGCTACACCTTC. It translates to CATATGFNYGYTF. Supplemented by reference TRBV19 and TRBJ1-2, the full variable domain reads DGGITQSPKYLFRKEGQNVTLSCEQNLNHDAMYWYRQDPGQGLRLIYYSQIVNDFQKGDIAEGYSVSREKKESFPLTVTSAQKNPTAFYLCATATGFNYGYTFGSGTRLTVV.

The V gene is TRBV5-1, the J gene TRBJ2-5, with D perhaps matching TRBD1 (5 bases). The CDR3 totals 15 residues. V gave up 1 base and J gave up 5 bases, with 15 bases separating them. From germline, CDR1 is SGHRS and CDR2 YFSETQ. The CDR3 reads CASSLNSLKGETQYF. Written as DNA, the CDR3 is TGCGCCAGCAGCTTGAATTCTTTAAAGGGGGAGACCCAGTACTTC.

V gene TRBV3-1 (or the pseudogene TRBV3-2) combines with J gene TRBJ1-5; D is undetermined. Germline-derived CDR1 and CDR2 are LGHDT and YNNKEL (reference sequence). The CDR3 spans 14 residues. V was trimmed by 4 bases and J by 5 bases, leaving 12 bases between them. CDR3 sequence (DNA): TGTGCCAGCAGCCCTACTGGGTGGGATCAGCCCCAGCATTTT. Protein sequence: CASSPTGWDQPQHF.